This T cell receptor beta chain came from a study of CD8+ T cells in alopecia areata. Reverse transcribed after extraction, RNA yielded cDNA as the sequencing template. The assay was immunoSEQ multiplex PCR, and TCRdb's table has in-frame clones only and misses some. The sample carries roughly 130,000 clones, about 57% recorded once. Germline CDR1 and CDR2: SGHTA and FQGNSA. V lost 0 bases, J lost 4 bases, and 7 bases lay in between. The CDR3 length is 13 residues. This clone was observed a handful of times. Sequencing was performed on CD4+ T cells sorted from blood, taken at week 0. This clonotype was sampled from a human donor with alopecia areata. J is TRBJ2-7 and V is TRBV7-2; unclear D gene. The CDR3 is CASSLAGLYEQYF. The CDR3 region has the DNA TGTGCCAGCAGCTTAGCGGGTCTGTACGAGCAGTACTTC.